This is a list of T cell receptor beta chains from one sample in a study of beta chain features in type 1 diabetes. Clones were sequenced by immunoSEQ multiplex PCR, and TCRdb holds only the in-frame ones, with some missing. The table includes 250,000 to 300,000 clones, roughly an eighth detected once. Sequenced material: naive CD4+ T cells from blood. The receptors here all came from a man younger than 45 with type 1 diabetes. CDR3s include the opening cysteine and the closing phenylalanine or tryptophan. A D gene is named only where the DNA matches it firmly. Rows give clone size only sometimes, using once, few, many, or a class for an expanded clone.

clone_size,v_call,j_call,d_call,cdr3_aa,cdr3_nt
.,TRBV5-6,TRBJ2-7,TRBD1,CASSFTGDPSYEQYF,TGTGCCAGCAGCTTCACAGGGGACCCTTCCTACGAGCAGTACTTC
.,TRBV5-4,TRBJ2-5,.,CASSRREETQYF,TGTGCCAGCAGCCGGAGAGAAGAGACCCAGTACTTC
.,TRBV14,TRBJ2-3,.,CASSSHRGTVTDTQYF,TGTGCCAGCAGCTCTCACCGGGGGACAGTCACAGATACGCAGTATTTT
.,TRBV5-4,TRBJ2-2,.,CASSAGTLNTGELFF,TGTGCCAGCAGCGCCGGGACTTTGAACACCGGGGAGCTGTTTTTT
.,TRBV30,TRBJ2-5,TRBD2,CAWRRLAGVGETQYF,TGTGCCTGGAGACGACTAGCGGGAGTTGGAGAGACCCAGTACTTC
.,TRBV7-9,TRBJ1-2,.,CASSLTRGRNYGYTF,TGTGCCAGCAGCTTAACCAGGGGCCGCAACTATGGCTACACCTTC
.,TRBV27,TRBJ2-4,.,CASSLSRASLPNIQYF,TGTGCCAGCAGTTTAAGCCGTGCTAGCCTGCCGAACATTCAGTACTTC
.,TRBV2,TRBJ1-2,TRBD1,CASSFQQGASGYTF,TGTGCCAGCAGTTTCCAACAGGGGGCCTCTGGCTACACCTTC
few,TRBV4-3,TRBJ2-3,TRBD2,CASSPQETTSGFRDTQYF,TGCGCCAGCAGCCCCCAGGAGACGACTAGCGGGTTTAGAGATACGCAGTATTTT
.,TRBV30,TRBJ1-2,.,CAWVLQGNYGYTF,TGTGCCTGGGTTTTACAGGGTAACTATGGCTACACCTTC
few,TRBV5-6,TRBJ2-1,.,CASIYMGGDEQFF,TGTGCCAGCATATATATGGGGGGTGATGAGCAGTTCTTC
few,TRBV28,TRBJ2-1,.,CASSYQSVEQFF,TGTGCCAGCAGTTACCAGAGCGTTGAGCAGTTCTTC
few,TRBV28,TRBJ2-7,.,CASSLIGAEQYEQYF,TGTGCCAGCAGTTTAATAGGAGCGGAGCAATACGAGCAGTACTTC
few,TRBV7-2,TRBJ1-2,.,CASSHLDRIDDGYTF,TGTGCCAGCAGCCACTTGGACAGAATCGACGACGGCTACACCTTC
.,TRBV11-2,TRBJ2-7,TRBD2,CASSLDISLADPWEQYF,TGTGCCAGCAGCTTAGATATAAGCCTAGCGGACCCTTGGGAGCAGTACTTC
few,TRBV4-3,TRBJ2-3,.,CASSQVGGGTDTQYF,TGCGCCAGCAGCCAAGTAGGAGGGGGCACAGATACGCAGTATTTT
.,TRBV15,TRBJ1-2,.,CATSSGGVDGGYTF,TGTGCCACCAGCAGCGGAGGGGTCGATGGGGGCTACACCTTC
few,TRBV9,TRBJ2-7,.,CASSVELGAYEQYF,TGTGCCAGCAGCGTAGAACTAGGAGCATACGAGCAGTACTTC
few,TRBV6-6,TRBJ2-5,.,CASSYSTLGETQYF,TGTGCCAGCAGTTACTCAACCCTCGGGGAGACCCAGTACTTC
.,TRBV2,TRBJ2-5,.,CASSDLQSGETQYF,TGTGCCAGCAGTGACCTCCAAAGCGGGGAGACCCAGTACTTC
.,TRBV5-1,TRBJ2-2,TRBD1,CASSAYTGGFNTGELFF,TGCGCCAGCAGCGCCTACACAGGGGGCTTCAACACCGGGGAGCTGTTTTTT
.,TRBV19,TRBJ2-7,.,CASSRDLAYEQYF,TGTGCCAGTAGTCGGGACTTGGCCTACGAGCAGTACTTC
few,TRBV2,TRBJ2-5,TRBD2,CASILGLAGAQETQYF,TGTGCCAGCATCCTCGGACTAGCGGGGGCGCAAGAGACCCAGTACTTC
.,TRBV21-1,TRBJ2-7,.,CASSMKKAHTNEQYF,TGTGCCAGCAGTATGAAAAAGGCCCACACTAACGAGCAGTACTTC
few,TRBV27,TRBJ2-1,TRBD1,CASSFRGRIDEQFF,TGTGCCAGCAGTTTCAGGGGGCGGATCGATGAGCAGTTCTTC
few,TRBV7-9,TRBJ2-5,.,CASTQNQGQQETQYF,TGTGCCAGCACACAAAATCAAGGACAACAAGAGACCCAGTACTTC
few,TRBV5-1,TRBJ1-1,.,CASSPDGDYEAFF,TGCGCCAGCAGCCCCGACGGGGATTATGAAGCTTTCTTT
few,TRBV5-4,TRBJ2-1,TRBD1,CATSRFLGTEGNEQFF,TGTGCCACCTCCCGTTTTCTAGGGACAGAAGGTAATGAGCAGTTCTTC
few,TRBV19,TRBJ1-5,.,CASSAQVNQPQHF,TGTGCCAGTAGTGCCCAGGTAAATCAGCCCCAGCATTTT
few,TRBV28,TRBJ2-1,.,CASRFLQGHLGQNEQFF,TGTGCCAGCAGGTTCCTACAGGGTCATTTGGGTCAGAATGAGCAGTTCTTC
.,TRBV11-2,TRBJ2-1,.,CASGTRAYNEQFF,TGTGCCAGCGGAACTAGAGCCTACAATGAGCAGTTCTTC
.,TRBV20-1,TRBJ1-4,.,CSADRNEKLFF,TGCAGTGCAGACAGGAATGAAAAACTGTTTTTT
.,TRBV6-5,TRBJ1-1,TRBD1,CASSYRTQGMNTEAFF,TGTGCCAGCAGTTACCGCACACAGGGGATGAACACTGAAGCTTTCTTT
few,TRBV2,TRBJ2-1,TRBD1,CARGRQGGGNEQFF,TGTGCCAGGGGAAGACAGGGGGGGGGCAATGAGCAGTTCTTC
few,TRBV29-1,TRBJ2-2,.,CSVTRFTGELFF,TGCAGCGTCACTAGGTTCACCGGGGAGCTGTTTTTT
few,TRBV5-4,TRBJ1-5,TRBD1,CASSLPHLTGVMSQPQHF,TGTGCCAGCAGCTTGCCCCACCTGACAGGGGTGATGAGTCAGCCCCAGCATTTT
.,TRBV5-1,TRBJ2-5,.,CASSLGRGQETQYF,TGCGCCAGCAGCTTGGGCCGGGGCCAAGAGACCCAGTACTTC
few,TRBV30,TRBJ1-2,TRBD1,CAWSGDRLQPIYGYTF,TGTGCCTGGAGTGGGGACAGGCTCCAGCCCATCTATGGCTACACCTTC
.,TRBV28,TRBJ2-7,.,CASSLAGTRDYEQYF,TGTGCCAGCAGCCTCGCCGGGACACGGGACTACGAGCAGTACTTC